The 13 T cell receptor beta chains listed next were all sequenced from one sample in a study of blood T cell repertoires in COVID-19. This table comes from immunoSEQ multiplex PCR, and its TCRdb copy is limited to in-frame clones, with some not included. In the table there are around 100,000 clones, 75% to 90% of which are singletons. The sample comprised peripheral blood. The receptor source for this set is a man aged 55 to 70 with acute or convalescent COVID-19.

This clone was detected only a few times. CDR3 in amino acids: CASSLPTGPAAEAFF. The CDR3 DNA follows: TGCGCCAGCAGCTTACCCACAGGGCCTGCGGCTGAAGCTTTCTTT. V is TRBV5-1 and J is TRBJ1-1; possible D gene TRBD1, 6 bases. Germline values: CDR1 SGHRS, CDR2 YFSETQ. CDR3 size: 15 residues. V lost 2 bases and J lost 6, with 17 bases in between.

V gene TRBV5-1 combines with J gene TRBJ2-3; 11 nucleotides match TRBD2. The CDR3 runs 16 residues. Germline trimming cut 1 base from V and 5 bases from J; bases unmatched to any gene: 6. CDR1 is SGHRS and CDR2 is YFSETQ in the germline V gene. The CDR3 reads CASSLILAGAGDTQYF. The CDR3 DNA reads TGCGCCAGCAGCTTGATACTAGCGGGAGCCGGAGATACGCAGTATTTT.

J is TRBJ2-1 and V is TRBV6-2 or TRBV6-3, with 8 bases fitting TRBD2. J was trimmed by 6 bases and V by 2 bases; bases with no gene match: 12. This CDR3 is built from 17 residues. Per the germline V gene, CDR1 is MNHEY and CDR2 is SVGEGT. CDR3 nucleotide sequence: TGTGCCAGCAGTTACCCTATCGGGAGGGCCGATACCAATGAGCAGTTCTTC. Translating it yields CASSYPIGRADTNEQFF.

The CDR3 region is CASSLRGAGLADNTGELFF. The CDR3 coding sequence is TGTGCCAGCAGCTTGAGAGGGGCCGGACTAGCGGATAACACCGGGGAGCTGTTTTTT. The V and J genes are TRBV7-9 and TRBJ2-2; 10 nucleotides match TRBD2. CDR1 is SEHNR, CDR2 FQNEAQ, per germline (reference sequence). V lost 3 bases to trimming and J lost 2 bases; unmatched junction nucleotides: 12. The CDR3 is made up of 19 amino acids.

The CDR3 coding sequence is TGTGCCAGCAGCCGGGACAGGGTAGGCACCGGGGAGCTGTTTTTT. It translates to CASSRDRVGTGELFF. The chain employs TRBV7-9 and TRBJ2-2, with 9 positions matching TRBD1. Germline trimming cut 5 bases from V and 4 bases from J; bases unmatched to any gene: 5. The germline V gene has CDR1 SEHNR and CDR2 FQNEAQ (reference sequence). The CDR3 totals 15 residues.

The rearrangement uses TRBV19 and TRBJ1-2; TRBD1 matches at 10 bases. Per the germline V gene, CDR1 is LNHDA and CDR2 is SQIVND (reference sequence). This CDR3 region has 15 residues. After removal of 5 bases from V and 5 bases from J, the junction contained 8 bases not matched to a gene. CDR3: CASSGGTGAAYGYTF. Written as DNA, the CDR3 is TGTGCCAGTAGTGGGGGGACAGGGGCGGCTTATGGCTACACCTTC.

The sample holds one count of this clone. The gene calls are TRBV3-1 (or the pseudogene TRBV3-2) and TRBJ1-1; 8 nucleotides line up with TRBD1. Per germline, CDR1 LGHDT and CDR2 YNNKEL (reference sequence). The ends lost 1 base at V and 4 bases at J; junction bases unmatched: 2. The CDR3 length is 14 residues. The DNA of the CDR3 is TGTGCCAGCAGCCAAGGGGGGACAGGCACTGAAGCTTTCTTT. As protein: CASSQGGTGTEAFF.

The genes are TRBV5-1 and TRBJ1-1; D uncertain. The CDR3 extends over 14 amino acids. Trimming pared 3 bases from V and 0 bases from J, leaving 9 bases between. Germline V lookup: CDR1 SGHRS, CDR2 YFSETQ. In DNA form, the CDR3 reads TGCGCCAGCAGCTCGGCGGTCATGAACACTGAAGCTTTCTTT. This sequence encodes CASSSAVMNTEAFF.

The CDR3 protein is CASSFFSGLAGADTQYF. The CDR3 DNA reads as TGTGCCAGCAGTTTTTTTTCGGGACTAGCGGGGGCCGATACGCAGTATTTT. The V call is TRBV28, the J call TRBJ2-3; 14 bases are shared with TRBD2. The CDR3 has 17 amino acids. J gave up 6 bases and V 3 bases, and 8 bases lay outside the gene matches. CDR1 is MDHEN, CDR2 SYDVKM, per germline.

This chain connects TRBV7-9 to TRBJ1-1, with 8 bases lining up with TRBD1. The junction had 3 bases not matched to a gene; V was cut back by 4 bases and J by 5 bases. The germline CDR1 and CDR2 sequences are SEHNR and FQNEAQ (reference sequence). CDR3 length equals 13 residues. DNA for the CDR3: TGTGCCAGCAGCTCGACAGGGGCGACTGAAGCTTTCTTT. Residues: CASSSTGATEAFF.

The J gene is TRBJ1-5, the V gene TRBV15, with D hard to call. This CDR3 is built from 13 residues. Trimming removed 1 base at V and 7 bases at J, with 8 bases between. Per the germline V gene, CDR1 is LNHNV and CDR2 is YYDKDF (reference sequence). CDR3 region: CATSRAERQPQHF. CDR3 sequence (DNA): TGTGCCACCAGCAGAGCGGAGCGGCAGCCCCAGCATTTT.

The rearrangement uses TRBV18 and TRBJ2-5; no definite D call. The CDR3 consists of 14 residues. V lost 2 bases to trimming and J lost 2 bases, with 9 bases between them. Germline values: CDR1 KGHSH, CDR2 LQKENI. CDR3 region: CASSPNHQQETQYF. As DNA, the CDR3 is TGTGCCAGCTCACCAAACCACCAGCAAGAGACCCAGTACTTC.

The chain employs TRBV4-1 and TRBJ1-5; 8 bases are shared with TRBD1. The CDR3 is 14 residues long. Germline V gene sequence: CDR1 MGHRA, CDR2 YSYEKL. The V segment lost 3 bases and the J segment 5 bases; nucleotides outside the gene matches: 3. The chain's CDR3 is CASSQPQGDQPQHF. The CDR3, as DNA: TGCGCCAGCAGCCAGCCACAGGGGGATCAGCCCCAGCATTTT.